This T cell receptor beta chain was recorded in a study of cytomegalovirus exposure and HLA in healthy donors. Use of 60 Vbeta and 13 Jbeta primers characterized the PCR. Per the authors' pipeline: About 11 million shared chains were among the approximately 80 million unique TCR beta chains that a later analysis counted. Method: immunoSEQ multiplex PCR; TCRdb's copy keeps in-frame clones and lacks some. The D gene and trimming were derived from the DNA, and the V and J assignments and clone size from that table. The profile shows about 140,000 clones, roughly three quarters of them singletons. The TCR originated in a female donor in good health and CMV-seronegative. Sequencing was done on a sample of PBMCs.

The CDR3 sequence: CASSPLTRLGETQYF. In DNA form, the CDR3 reads TGCGCCAGCAGCCCTCTAACTAGGCTCGGTGAGACCCAGTACTTC. The genes are TRBV5-1 and TRBJ2-5, with D tentatively TRBD2 (5 bases). The CDR3 is 15 amino acids. The V and J ends lost 4 bases and 5 bases respectively, with 18 bases between them. CDR1 and CDR2 from the germline V gene are SGHRS and YFSETQ.